The source of this TCR beta chain is a study of cytotoxic CD8 clonotypes in ibrutinib-treated CLL listed by TCRdb under 2021. Describing the broader study: The cohort had 11 relapsed/refractory and about 15 treatment-naive patients; 17 were IGHV unmutated. Responses were partial in roughly 24 patients and complete in 2; after median around 66 months follow-up, about 14 stayed in remission and approximately 12 progressed. Response samples were obtained after a median of approximately twelve months of treatment, with a range of roughly 6 to 40 months. Samples averaged 255,043 productive templates and tens of thousands of productive rearrangements. Longitudinal samples were obtainable from about 30% of the roughly 90 participants in the trial. Cryopreserved peripheral blood mononuclear cells were collected at three points: before therapy, at response, and at either sustained remission or disease progression. All remission and progressive disease samples were collected while patients were still receiving ibrutinib. Broad study findings and their caveats: Sustained-remission and progressing patients did not have matched sampling times, and lymph node repertoires were not examined. An increase in clonality was observed at ibrutinib response, with clonality remaining stable during sustained remission and falling back toward baseline at progression. Baseline clonality was found to be higher than that of age-matched healthy donors and was strongly correlated with circulating CD8+ T-cell counts. Public clonotypes were rare and either shrank or stayed stable during treatment, and the rise in clonality at ibrutinib response reflected expansion of private clonotypes.

With regard to this clone: Its antigen is still unknown. It has no much larger one-base neighbor in the sample; base qualities were not kept.

The goal of deep resolution MiSeq sequencing was a depth between 1 in 1 million and 1 in 200,000 T cells, and coverage averaged 10x per clonotype. The immunoSEQ hsTCRB Kit was used to generate the TCR beta libraries. Processing in the source paper ran as follows. ImmunoSEQ Data Assistant and ImmunoSEQ Analyzer were used for data analysis, and V, D and J genes were assigned according to IMGT definitions. Clonality, with values ranging from 0 to 1, was calculated as one minus the normalized Shannon entropy of productive rearrangement frequencies. Only overrepresented clonotypes making up at least 0.05% of each patient's repertoire were included in the public clonotype analysis. About a dozen age-matched healthy donor repertoires from immuneACCESS served as clonality controls. As stored in TCRdb, this immuneACCESS dataset retains in-frame rearrangements with V and J assigned. A fraction of the clones does not appear; measured against another copy, unresolved V genes explain less than half of the discrepancy, and the remainder lacks a known reason. The V and J calls and clone size were taken over from that table, and D and trimming were inferred from the DNA. This sample comprises around 130,000 clones, 80% to 90% of them detected only once. 3% to 4% of the sample rests with the top ten.

The CDR3 has 16 amino acids, counting the end cysteine and phenylalanine. Kept here is only the CDR3 DNA, which spans 48 bases and is read in frame from base 1. V lost 0 bases and J lost 4 bases, and the count of bases not matched to a germline gene is 5. Taken from the germline V gene, the CDR1 and CDR2 loops are MNHEY and SVGAGI. The sample's time point label, decoded: around 25 months on ibrutinib. For TCR beta library preparation, about 2.2 micrograms of genomic DNA were extracted from the cryopreserved PBMCs. High-throughput TCR beta sequencing was performed on longitudinal blood samples from CLL patients receiving ibrutinib monotherapy. Patients were enrolled in a phase 2 open-label single-center ibrutinib monotherapy trial.

The source material was PBMCs, sampled after 24 months of ibrutinib treatment. The chain is made from TRBV6-5 and TRBJ2-3; the central 9 bases match TRBD2. This sequence was found in a human donor with chronic lymphocytic leukemia. The CDR3 region reads CASSYSRRGGPDTQYF. The DNA reads TGTGCCAGCAGTTACTCGAGGCGGGGGGGCCCAGATACGCAGTATTTT.